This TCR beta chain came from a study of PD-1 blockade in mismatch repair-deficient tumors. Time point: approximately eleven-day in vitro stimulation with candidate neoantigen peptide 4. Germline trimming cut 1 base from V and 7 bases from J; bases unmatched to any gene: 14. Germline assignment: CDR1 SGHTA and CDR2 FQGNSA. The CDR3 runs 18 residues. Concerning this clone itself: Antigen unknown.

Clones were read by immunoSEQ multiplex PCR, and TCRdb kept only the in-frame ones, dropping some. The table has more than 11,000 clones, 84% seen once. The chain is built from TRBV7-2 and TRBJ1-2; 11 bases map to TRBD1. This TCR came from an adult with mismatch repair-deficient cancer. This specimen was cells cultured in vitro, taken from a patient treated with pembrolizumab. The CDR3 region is CASSLVGTGGSPLGGYTF. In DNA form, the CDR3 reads TGTGCCAGCAGCTTAGTAGGGACAGGGGGTTCCCCTTTAGGTGGCTACACCTTC.